This T cell receptor beta chain was observed in a study of shared clonotypes between healthy human individuals. Study-level information: Each donor's CD4 naive and CD4 memory cells filled three plates apiece, CD8 naive two, and CD8 memory one.

Once extracted for a subset, genomic DNA was divided evenly among several immunoSEQ plates. Measured with immunoSEQ multiplex PCR; TCRdb has only the in-frame clones, and not every one. The sample yields 180,000 or so clones, 90% to 95% seen once. From germline, CDR1 is MDHEN and CDR2 SYDVKM. This CDR3 has 12 residues. J is TRBJ2-5 and V is TRBV28; D is unclear. The last part of the DNA fits TRBJ2-7 better; the J call may be wrong. The sequence derives from a woman aged 30 to 39 in good health. Sequenced material: naive CD4+ T cells sorted from blood. As to subset: CD45RA+ positively selected. This CDR3 reads CASRNSIYEQYF. As DNA, the CDR3 is TGTGCCAGCAGAAACAGCATCTACGAGCAGTACTTC.